The clone carrying this T cell receptor beta chain was counted between two and nine times. Its target is unknown. The V gene's germline CDR1 is SEHNR and CDR2 FQNEAQ (reference sequence). CDR3 length: 13 amino acids. Trimming shortened V by 6 bases and J by 4 bases, and 11 bases separated the two germline ends. Conversion of TCR transcripts into cDNA relied on 5'RACE template switching, which added a universal primer site and UMIs. TCRdb fed the 5' RACE reads into MiXCR, producing one record per CDR3 protein. Here the sample spans around 310,000 distinct CDR3 sequences, 8.5% to 10% being singletons. This entry comes from a study of T cells after yellow fever vaccination. General study results and limits: The presence of abundant clonotypes contaminating from the bulk population was possible in FACS-sorted repertoires.

The origin of this receptor is a man aged 18-30 years who received the YFV17D yellow fever vaccine. The starting material was PBMCs, obtained on the day of the first yellow fever vaccination. The J gene is TRBJ2-3, the V gene TRBV7-9; weak D call: TRBD2 (6 bases). CDR3 sequence: CASRPSVPDTQYF. CDR3 DNA sequence: TGTGCCAGCAGACCTAGCGTCCCAGATACGCAGTATTTT. Full variable domain (rest looked up from reference TRBV7-9 and TRBJ2-3): DTGVSQNPRHKITKRGQNVTFRCDPISEHNRLYWYRQTLGQGPEFLTYFQNEAQLEKSRLLSDRFSAERPKGSFSTLEIQRTEQGDSAMYLCASRPSVPDTQYFGPGTRLTVL.